This T cell receptor beta chain appears in the sequencing data of a study of blood T cell repertoires in COVID-19. The J segment lost 2 bases and the V segment lost 1 base, leaving 8 bases of the junction unmatched. The CDR3 is made up of 17 amino acids. CDR1 and CDR2 from the germline V gene are LGHNA and YNFKEQ. Profiling relied on immunoSEQ multiplex PCR, and the TCRdb table lists in-frame clones only, not all of them. The profile shows about 87,000 clones, 70% to 85% of them singletons. The receptor was derived from a woman between 45 and 65 years old with acute or convalescent COVID-19. The rearrangement joins TRBV4-2 to TRBJ2-3; TRBD2 matches at 8 bases. Source material: peripheral blood. In nucleotides, the CDR3 is TGTGCCAGCAGCCAAGTAGCGGCGGGGGGCGTCACAGATACGCAGTATTTT. Translation: CASSQVAAGGVTDTQYF.